What follows describes a single T cell receptor (beta chain). Method: immunoSEQ multiplex PCR; TCRdb's copy keeps in-frame clones and lacks some. The sample holds tens of thousands of clones, roughly nine tenths seen once. The sample comes from a study of PD-1 blockade in classical Hodgkin lymphoma. This CDR3 has 16 amino acids. Germline V lookup: CDR1 SGHVS, CDR2 FNYEAQ. The germline V and J ends were trimmed by 1 base and 2 bases, with 15 bases remaining between them. No patient escaped relapse after autologous stem cell transplantation, and brentuximab vedotin exposure varied. Complete response, partial response or progressive disease constituted the best response categories observed.

The chain combines TRBV7-6 with TRBJ2-7; D not resolved. The TCR sequence derives from a human donor with classical Hodgkin lymphoma. Here the sequenced sample was peripheral blood mononuclear cells (PBMCs), taken at baseline. CDR3 DNA sequence: TGTGCCAGCAGCTTAGGCGGTCCCAATTCTCCCTACGAGCAGTACTTC. Its translation is CASSLGGPNSPYEQYF.